These T cell receptor beta chains were read from a single sample in a study of cytomegalovirus exposure and HLA in healthy donors. Measured with immunoSEQ multiplex PCR; TCRdb has only the in-frame clones, and not every one. The data contain 140,000 to 150,000 clones, about four fifths of them singletons. The sequenced sample was PBMCs. All receptors derive from a man in his forties or fifties in good health and CMV-seronegative. CDR3s include the opening cysteine and the closing phenylalanine or tryptophan. D genes are given only for firm matches. The size field is filled for only some rows; it gives once, few, many or a size class.

D gene	clone size	V gene	J gene	CDR3 DNA	CDR3 protein
NA	NA	TRBV7-2	TRBJ2-2	TGTGCCAGCAGCTTAAGACATATCTCCGGGGAGCTGTTTTTT	CASSLRHISGELFF
NA	few	TRBV7-9	TRBJ1-2	TGTGCCAGCAGCTTAGTACAGGAGATTAACTATGGCTACACCTTC	CASSLVQEINYGYTF
TRBD1	NA	TRBV5-1	TRBJ2-7	TGCGCCAGCAGCTTGGCACCGGGACAGGGGGTCGAGGAGCAGTACTTC	CASSLAPGQGVEEQYF
NA	once	TRBV4-1	TRBJ2-7	TGCGCCAGCAGCCAAGATCTGTTCGAGTTTACCGAGCAGTACTTC	CASSQDLFEFTEQYF
TRBD1	NA	TRBV29-1	TRBJ2-5	TGCAGCGCTGGGGACAGGCAAGAGACCCAGTACTTC	CSAGDRQETQYF
NA	NA	TRBV7-2	TRBJ2-1	TGTGCCAGCAGCCGCGGTGCTAGGGAGCAGTTCTTC	CASSRGAREQFF
NA	few	TRBV6-1	TRBJ2-4	TGTGCCAGCAGGGAGGGTACGGCCAAAAACATTCAGTACTTC	CASREGTAKNIQYF
NA	NA	TRBV28	TRBJ1-5	TGTGCCAGCAGGCGACCGGGTCAGCCCCAGCATTTT	CASRRPGQPQHF
TRBD2	NA	TRBV7-8	TRBJ2-7	TGTGCCAGCAGCTTCGGACTAGCGGGGGCCGCCGGAGACTTTTACGAGCAGTACTTC	CASSFGLAGAAGDFYEQYF
NA	NA	TRBV5-1	TRBJ2-3	TGCGCCAGCAGCTTGCAACAGGGAGGGGCAGATACGCAGTATTTT	CASSLQQGGADTQYF
NA	once	TRBV2	TRBJ1-5	TGTGCCAGCCATGGACAGTCGATCAATCAGCCCCAGCATTTT	CASHGQSINQPQHF
NA	NA	TRBV5-1	TRBJ2-7	TGCGCCAGCAGCTCTCCCTACGAGCAGTACTTC	CASSSPYEQYF
TRBD2	NA	TRBV5-1	TRBJ2-3	TGCGCCAGCAGCCCCCCTACTAGCGGGGGGGCGAATACGCAGTATTTT	CASSPPTSGGANTQYF
TRBD2	NA	TRBV4-3	TRBJ2-1	TGCGCCAGCAGCCCGGCTAGCGGGGGAGCCGTGGGGAATGAGCAGTTCTTC	CASSPASGGAVGNEQFF
NA	NA	TRBV6-1	TRBJ2-7	TGTGCCAGCAGTGACAGGGGGGCATCCTACGAGCAGTACTTC	CASSDRGASYEQYF
NA	NA	TRBV11-2	TRBJ2-7	TGTGCCAGCAGCTTAGAGGGCAGATTGTCCTACGAGCAGTACTTC	CASSLEGRLSYEQYF
TRBD2	NA	TRBV18	TRBJ2-7	TGTGCCAGCTCACTGGGATTTGGGGGGGGAGACTACGAGCAGTACTTC	CASSLGFGGGDYEQYF
TRBD1	NA	TRBV11-2	TRBJ1-2	TGTGCCAGCAGTTCGGACAGGGGGCTAGGCTACACCTTC	CASSSDRGLGYTF
TRBD1	NA	TRBV6-4	TRBJ1-2	TGTGCCAGCAGTTCCCGGGACAGGGGTTTCGGAGGCTACACCTTC	CASSSRDRGFGGYTF
TRBD1	NA	TRBV30	TRBJ2-6	TGTGCCTGTTGGGACAGGCGGGCCAACGTCCTGACTTTC	CACWDRRANVLTF
NA	NA	TRBV6-5	TRBJ1-2	TGTGCCAGCAGTTACGCCAAGACGACAGCCAGCGGCTACACCTTC	CASSYAKTTASGYTF
TRBD1	once	TRBV19	TRBJ2-4	TGTGCCAGTAGTTTGGGACAGGGAGCGAACATTCAGTACTTC	CASSLGQGANIQYF
TRBD2	NA	TRBV5-1	TRBJ2-2	TGCGCCAGCACCCTAGAACCGGGGGGGCGGACCGGGGAGCTGTTTTTT	CASTLEPGGRTGELFF